These 18 T cell receptor beta chains originate from one sample sequenced in a study of T cells in localized non-small cell lung cancer. The repertoire was sequenced with immunoSEQ multiplex PCR; TCRdb's copy has only in-frame clones and lacks some. The table lists some 27,000 clones, about 90% of them singletons. The source material was peripheral blood, sampled before any cancer treatment. The receptors originated from a woman between 18 and 55 years old with stage I lung adenocarcinoma.

The J gene is TRBJ1-4, the V gene TRBV11-1; possible D gene TRBD1, 5 bases. The CDR3 runs to 15 residues. V lost 3 bases to trimming and J lost 0 bases, with 8 bases between them. CDR1 and CDR2 (germline): SGHAT, FQDESV (reference sequence). CDR3 loop: CASSFGAATNEKLFF. The CDR3 bases are TGTGCCAGCAGCTTCGGGGCAGCAACTAATGAAAAACTGTTTTTT.

This clone was seen a single time. The J gene is TRBJ1-3, the V gene TRBV29-1; D is ambiguous. This CDR3 region has 10 residues. The V gene lost 8 bases and the J gene lost 3 bases, with 5 bases spanning the gap. Germline-derived CDR1 and CDR2 are SQVTM and ANQGSEA. In DNA, the CDR3 is TGCAGCCTGTGTGGAAACACCATATATTTT. Its translation: CSLCGNTIYF.

The V and J genes are TRBV9 and TRBJ2-7; 8 bases are shared with TRBD2. The V gene's germline CDR1 is SGDLS and CDR2 YYNGEE. Trimming took 4 bases from V and 3 from J; bases not matched to a gene: 12. The CDR3 length is 16 residues. This chain's CDR3 is CASSPAGTRSLYEQYF. The DNA for the CDR3 is TGTGCCAGCAGCCCCGCCGGGACTAGATCACTCTACGAGCAGTACTTC.

The chain carries TRBV7-2 and TRBJ2-5, with 12 bases lining up with TRBD2. Unmatched junction bases numbered 9, after V lost 2 bases and J lost 2 bases. Germline CDR1 SGHTA, CDR2 FQGNSA. The CDR3 is made up of 18 amino acids. CDR3 amino acids: CASSLLAGTSGLQETQYF. The CDR3 region has the DNA TGTGCCAGCAGCTTACTCGCCGGGACTAGCGGGTTACAAGAGACCCAGTACTTC.

The sample holds one count of this clone. J is TRBJ2-5 and V is TRBV11-2; no reliable D call. The length of the CDR3 is 14 residues. V was pared by 1 base and J by 2 bases, with 8 bases between. Looked up from germline, CDR1 is SGHAT and CDR2 is FQNNGV. CDR3 bases: TGTGCCAGCAGCTTAGGACCTGGGCAAGAGACCCAGTACTTC. This sequence encodes CASSLGPGQETQYF.

This clone showed up just once. The chain recombines TRBV5-1 with TRBJ2-5; the match to TRBD1 covers 9 bases. The CDR3 consists of 17 residues. V was pared by 1 base and J by 3 bases, with 10 bases of the junction left unmatched. Per germline, CDR1 SGHRS and CDR2 YFSETQ. The CDR3 is CASSLFRTGDSKETQYF. The DNA for the CDR3 is TGCGCCAGCAGCTTGTTCAGGACAGGGGACTCGAAAGAGACCCAGTACTTC.

V and J are TRBV5-4 and TRBJ2-5; 11 bases match TRBD2. The ends lost 1 base at V and 1 base at J; junction bases unmatched: 0. The germline gives CDR1 SGHNT, CDR2 YYREEE (reference sequence). CDR3 length equals 15 residues. The CDR3 DNA is TGTGCCAGCAGCTTGACTAGCGGGGGCCAAGAGACCCAGTACTTC. Translated: CASSLTSGGQETQYF.

The chain links TRBV27 to TRBJ2-7, with TRBD2 as a possible D gene (6 bases). Germline-derived CDR1 and CDR2 are MNHEY and SMNVEV (reference sequence). Trimming removed 4 bases at V and 7 bases at J, with 23 bases between. This CDR3 comprises 16 residues. The CDR3 DNA is TGTGCCAGCAGTTCCCCAGGGACTTCCTCTGGGGGAGAGCAGTACTTC. Protein sequence: CASSSPGTSSGGEQYF.

This chain's CDR3 is CASSIDRTFGTEAFF. For the CDR3, the DNA is TGCGCCAGCAGCATCGATAGGACGTTTGGCACTGAAGCTTTCTTT. The chain joins TRBV5-1 to TRBJ1-1; D is unresolved. Germline-derived CDR1 and CDR2 are SGHRS and YFSETQ. With 4 bases removed from V and 4 bases from J, the gap between germline ends came to 17 bases. This CDR3 contains 15 residues.

The gene calls are TRBV2 and TRBJ1-2; 9 nucleotides agree with TRBD1. Germline values: CDR1 SNHLY, CDR2 FYNNEI. The CDR3 has 13 residues. V was pared by 6 bases and J by 3 bases, with 2 bases of the junction left unmatched. CDR3 bases: TGTGCCAGCAGGGACAGGGGCGACTATGGCTACACCTTC. Protein: CASRDRGDYGYTF.

The chain employs TRBV5-1 and TRBJ2-2; 7 bases align to TRBD2. There are 15 residues in the CDR3. Germline CDR1 and CDR2: SGHRS and YFSETQ. With 3 bases clipped from V and 2 bases from J, the junction kept 4 bases outside the gene matches. The CDR3 nucleotides are TGCGCCAGCAGCTCCATGACTAGCAACACCGGGGAGCTGTTTTTT. Its translation: CASSSMTSNTGELFF.

The rearrangement joins TRBV10-3 to TRBJ2-1; D ambiguous. This CDR3 contains 14 residues. V lost 3 bases, J lost 3 bases, and 9 bases lay in between. Germline assignment: CDR1 ENHRY and CDR2 SYGVKD. The CDR3 nucleotides read TGTGCCATCAGTGACCGGCCGGACTACAATGAGCAGTTCTTC. It encodes CAISDRPDYNEQFF.

The J gene is TRBJ1-5, the V gene TRBV5-5; D is unresolved. The germline V and J ends were trimmed by 0 bases and 0 bases, with 16 bases remaining between them. Germline V gene lookup returns CDR1 SGHKS and CDR2 YYEKEE (reference sequence). The CDR3 is 18 amino acids. The CDR3 coding sequence is TGTGCCAGCAGCTTGGACTTACGGGGTCTGTATAGCAATCAGCCCCAGCATTTT. It codes for CASSLDLRGLYSNQPQHF.

This CDR3 is CASLRSSTDTQYF. In DNA form, the CDR3 reads TGTGCCAGCCTACGGTCTAGCACAGATACGCAGTATTTT. V usage is TRBV2 and J usage is TRBJ2-3; D is undetermined. Germline V gives CDR1 SNHLY, CDR2 FYNNEI. This CDR3 contains 13 residues. V was trimmed by 8 bases and J by 0 bases, leaving 9 bases between them.

This chain uses TRBV5-1 with TRBJ2-5, with D unclear. The CDR3 spans 14 residues. V lost 0 bases and J 3 bases, leaving 9 bases between the germline ends. Looked up from germline, CDR1 is SGHRS and CDR2 is YFSETQ. The CDR3 here is CASSLVSTEETQYF. CDR3 DNA sequence: TGCGCCAGCAGCTTGGTGAGCACCGAAGAGACCCAGTACTTC.

V and J are TRBV27 and TRBJ1-2, with TRBD1 identical over 8 bases. J gave up 8 bases and V 5 bases, and 7 bases lay outside the gene matches. Germline V lookup: CDR1 MNHEY, CDR2 SMNVEV (reference sequence). This CDR3 has 13 amino acids. CDR3 amino acids: CASSLQGGGGYTF. The CDR3 nucleotides read TGTGCCAGCAGTCTACAGGGGGGAGGGGGCTACACCTTC.

The J gene is TRBJ1-1, the V gene TRBV9; 9 nucleotides align to TRBD1. Per the germline V gene, CDR1 is SGDLS and CDR2 is YYNGEE. The V and J ends lost 4 bases and 1 base, in that order; junction bases with no gene match: 8. This CDR3 spans 16 amino acids. CDR3 nucleotides: TGTGCCAGCAGCCTTAGTTTGACAGGGGGGAACACTGAAGCTTTCTTT. This translates into CASSLSLTGGNTEAFF. Full variable domain (rest looked up from reference TRBV9 and TRBJ1-1): DSGVTQTPKHLITATGQRVTLRCSPRSGDLSVYWYQQSLDQGLQFLIQYYNGEERAKGNILERFSAQQFPDLHSELNLSSLELGDSALYFCASSLSLTGGNTEAFFGQGTRLTVV.

The J gene is TRBJ2-5, the V gene TRBV5-6; D not resolved. Per germline, CDR1 SGHDT and CDR2 YYEEEE. V dropped 2 bases and J dropped 0 bases, with 5 bases sitting between them. The CDR3 has 13 residues. The CDR3 nucleotides read TGTGCCAGCAGCTTCCGGGACCAAGAGACCCAGTACTTC. Its protein is CASSFRDQETQYF.